The subject of this entry is one T cell receptor beta chain. This sample stems from a study of shared clonotypes between healthy human individuals. Study details: The study used three CD4 naive, three CD4 memory, two CD8 naive and one CD8 memory plate per donor.

This CDR3 comprises 15 residues. Germline CDR1 reads MRHNA; CDR2 reads SNTAGT. With V trimmed by 5 bases and J by 5 bases, 5 bases remained unmatched. Adults of Caucasian background living in Nashville, Tennessee made up all donors. Genomic DNA belonging to each subset was distributed in equal measure over several immunoSEQ plates. Sequenced by immunoSEQ multiplex PCR; TCRdb stores in-frame clones only, minus some. This repertoire shows about 1.5 million clones, nearly 99% found once; its top ten account for 0.45%. This receptor was taken from a young man in good health. The chain uses TRBV6-4 and TRBJ2-3, with 12 bases fitting TRBD2. The sample comprised naive CD4+ T cells sorted from blood. Subset indicated: CD45RA+ positively selected. The CDR3 DNA follows: TGTGCCAGCAGTCCCGGACTAGCGGGGAAAGATACGCAGTATTTT. Its protein is CASSPGLAGKDTQYF.